This TCR beta chain is from a study of blood T cell repertoires in COVID-19. For the study at large: Specimens from acute and convalescent COVID-19 originated in the United States, Italy and Spain. Sources were T cells, B-cell-depleted T cells, or PBMCs; the material itself was cDNA or gDNA.

CDR1 SGHRS and CDR2 YFSETQ come from the germline V gene. The CDR3 consists of 15 residues. V lost 4 bases and J lost 5; bases outside the gene matches: 6. Produced via immunoSEQ multiplex PCR; TCRdb's table is partial and in-frame only. Of over 150,000 clones listed, 82% are singletons. The material sequenced was peripheral blood. The chain links TRBV5-1 to TRBJ2-3; TRBD2 agrees at 11 bases. The sequence was obtained from a human donor with acute or convalescent COVID-19. The donor label of this sample is uncertain. CDR3 sequence reads: CASSLGTSGLDTQYF. DNA for the CDR3: TGCGCCAGCAGCCTAGGGACTAGCGGACTAGATACGCAGTATTTT. Variable domain in full (rest from reference TRBV5-1 and TRBJ2-3): KAGVTQTPRYLIKTRGQQVTLSCSPISGHRSVSWYQQTPGQGLQFLFEYFSETQRNKGNFPGRFSGRQFSNSRSEMNVSTLELGDSALYLCASSLGTSGLDTQYFGPGTRLTVL.